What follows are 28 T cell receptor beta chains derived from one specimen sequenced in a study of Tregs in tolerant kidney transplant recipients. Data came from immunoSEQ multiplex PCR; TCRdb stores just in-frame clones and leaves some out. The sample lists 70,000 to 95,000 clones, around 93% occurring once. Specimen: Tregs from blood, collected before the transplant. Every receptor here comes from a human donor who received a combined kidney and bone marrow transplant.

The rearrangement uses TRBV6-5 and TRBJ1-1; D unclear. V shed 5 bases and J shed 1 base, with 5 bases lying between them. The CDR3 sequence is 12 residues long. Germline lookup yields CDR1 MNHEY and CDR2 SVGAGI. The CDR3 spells CASSEQNTEAFF. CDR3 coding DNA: TGTGCCAGCAGTGAACAGAACACTGAAGCTTTCTTT.

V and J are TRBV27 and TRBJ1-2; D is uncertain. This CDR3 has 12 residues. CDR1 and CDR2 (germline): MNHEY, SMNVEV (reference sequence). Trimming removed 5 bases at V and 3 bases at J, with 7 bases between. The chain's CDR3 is CASSPGDYGYTF. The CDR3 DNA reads TGTGCCAGCAGTCCGGGCGACTATGGCTACACCTTC.

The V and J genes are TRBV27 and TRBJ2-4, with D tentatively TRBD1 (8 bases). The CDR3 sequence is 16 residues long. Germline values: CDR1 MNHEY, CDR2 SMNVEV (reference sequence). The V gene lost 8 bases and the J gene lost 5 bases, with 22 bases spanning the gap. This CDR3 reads CASGRGHGTGQNIQYF. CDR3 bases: TGTGCCAGCGGGAGGGGACACGGGACAGGACAAAACATTCAGTACTTC.

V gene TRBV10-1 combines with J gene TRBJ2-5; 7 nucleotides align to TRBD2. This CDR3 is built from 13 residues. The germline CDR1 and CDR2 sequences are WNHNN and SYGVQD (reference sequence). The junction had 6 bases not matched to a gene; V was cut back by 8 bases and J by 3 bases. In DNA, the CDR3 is TGCGCCAGCGCACAGCGGGGTGAAGAGACCCAGTACTTC. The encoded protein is CASAQRGEETQYF.

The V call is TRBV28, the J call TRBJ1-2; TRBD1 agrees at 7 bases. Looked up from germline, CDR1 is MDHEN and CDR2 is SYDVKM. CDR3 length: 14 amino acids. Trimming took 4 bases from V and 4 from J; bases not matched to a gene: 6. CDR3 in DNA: TGTGCCAGCAGTTCGTCGGGACAGATCTATGGCTACACCTTC. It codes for CASSSSGQIYGYTF.

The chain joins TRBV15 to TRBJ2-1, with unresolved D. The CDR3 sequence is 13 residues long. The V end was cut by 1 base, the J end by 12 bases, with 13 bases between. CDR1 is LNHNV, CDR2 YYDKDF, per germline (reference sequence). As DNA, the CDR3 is TGTGCCACCAGCAGAGGCCCCCCCAAAGGGCAGTTCTTC. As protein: CATSRGPPKGQFF.

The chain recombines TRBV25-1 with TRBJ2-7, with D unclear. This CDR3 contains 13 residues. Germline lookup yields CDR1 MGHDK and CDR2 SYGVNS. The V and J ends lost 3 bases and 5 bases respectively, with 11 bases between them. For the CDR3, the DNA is TGTGCCAGCAGTGACCCAAACCGCCACGAGCAGTACTTC. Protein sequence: CASSDPNRHEQYF.

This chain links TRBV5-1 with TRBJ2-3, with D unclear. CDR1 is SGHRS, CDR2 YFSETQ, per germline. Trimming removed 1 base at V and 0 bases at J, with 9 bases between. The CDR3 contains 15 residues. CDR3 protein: CASSLNSFSTDTQYF. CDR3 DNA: TGCGCCAGCAGCTTGAACTCATTTAGCACAGATACGCAGTATTTT.

CDR3 residues: CATSRDRAGANVLTF. In nucleotides, the CDR3 is TGTGCCACCAGCAGAGATAGGGCTGGGGCCAACGTCCTGACTTTC. The chain carries TRBV15 and TRBJ2-6, with D uncertain. The CDR3 runs 15 residues. Germline CDR1 LNHNV, CDR2 YYDKDF (reference sequence). V lost 0 bases to trimming and J lost 2 bases, with 5 bases between them.

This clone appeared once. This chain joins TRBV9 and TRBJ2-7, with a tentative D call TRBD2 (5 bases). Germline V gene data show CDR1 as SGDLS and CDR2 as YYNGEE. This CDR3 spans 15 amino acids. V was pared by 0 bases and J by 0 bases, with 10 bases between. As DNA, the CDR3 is TGTGCCAGCAGCGTAGGACCGGAGGCCTCCTACGAGCAGTACTTC. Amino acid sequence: CASSVGPEASYEQYF. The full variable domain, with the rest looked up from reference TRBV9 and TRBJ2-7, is DSGVTQTPKHLITATGQRVTLRCSPRSGDLSVYWYQQSLDQGLQFLIQYYNGEERAKGNILERFSAQQFPDLHSELNLSSLELGDSALYFCASSVGPEASYEQYFGPGTRLTVT.

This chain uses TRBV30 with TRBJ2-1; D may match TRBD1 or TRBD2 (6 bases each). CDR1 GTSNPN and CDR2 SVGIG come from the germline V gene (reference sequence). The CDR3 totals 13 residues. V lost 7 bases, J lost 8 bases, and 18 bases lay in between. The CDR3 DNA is TGTGCCTCATTAGGGGGGAAGGGGGATGAGCAGTTCTTC. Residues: CASLGGKGDEQFF.

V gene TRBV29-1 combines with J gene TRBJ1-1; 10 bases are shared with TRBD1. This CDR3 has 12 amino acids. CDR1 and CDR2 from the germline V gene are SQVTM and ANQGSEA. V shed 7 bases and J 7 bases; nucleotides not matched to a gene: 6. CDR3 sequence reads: CSAQGQGREAFF. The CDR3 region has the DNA TGCAGCGCGCAGGGACAGGGGCGTGAAGCTTTCTTT.

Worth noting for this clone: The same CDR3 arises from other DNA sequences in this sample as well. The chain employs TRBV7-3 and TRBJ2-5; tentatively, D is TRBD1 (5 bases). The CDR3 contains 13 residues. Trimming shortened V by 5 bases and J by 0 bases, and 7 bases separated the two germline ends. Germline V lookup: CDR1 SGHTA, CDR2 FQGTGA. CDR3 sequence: CASSLGDQETQYF. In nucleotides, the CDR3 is TGTGCCAGCAGCCTAGGGGACCAAGAGACCCAGTACTTC.

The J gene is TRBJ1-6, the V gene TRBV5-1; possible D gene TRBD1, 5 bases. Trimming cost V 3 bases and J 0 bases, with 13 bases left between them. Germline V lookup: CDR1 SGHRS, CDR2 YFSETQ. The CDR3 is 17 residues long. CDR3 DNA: TGCGCCAGCAGCTCCGACAGCTTAAACTCCTATAATTCACCCCTCCACTTT. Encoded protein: CASSSDSLNSYNSPLHF.

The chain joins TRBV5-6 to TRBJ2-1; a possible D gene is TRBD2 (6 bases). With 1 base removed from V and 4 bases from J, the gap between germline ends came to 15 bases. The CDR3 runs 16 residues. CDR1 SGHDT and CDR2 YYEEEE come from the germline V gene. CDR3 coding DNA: TGTGCCAGCAGCTTGTGGGGGAGGCCCGCTTACAATGAGCAGTTCTTC. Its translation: CASSLWGRPAYNEQFF.

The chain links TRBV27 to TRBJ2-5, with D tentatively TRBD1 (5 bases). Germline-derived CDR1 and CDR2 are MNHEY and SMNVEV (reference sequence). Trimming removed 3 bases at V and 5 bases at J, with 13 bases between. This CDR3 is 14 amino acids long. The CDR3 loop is CASSFSGSVETQYF. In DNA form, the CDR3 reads TGTGCCAGCAGTTTCTCAGGGTCAGTGGAGACCCAGTACTTC.

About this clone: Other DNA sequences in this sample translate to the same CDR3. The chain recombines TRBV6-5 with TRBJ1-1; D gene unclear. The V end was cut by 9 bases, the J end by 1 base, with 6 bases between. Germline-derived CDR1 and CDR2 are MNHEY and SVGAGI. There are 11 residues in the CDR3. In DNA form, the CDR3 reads TGTGCCAGTTCGGAGAACACTGAAGCTTTCTTT. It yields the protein CASSENTEAFF.

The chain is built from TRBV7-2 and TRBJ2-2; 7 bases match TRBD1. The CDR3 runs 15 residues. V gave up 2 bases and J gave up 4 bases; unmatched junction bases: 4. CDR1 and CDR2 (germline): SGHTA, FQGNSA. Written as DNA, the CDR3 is TGTGCCAGCAGCTTACCCCCAGGGGGCACCGGGGAGCTGTTTTTT. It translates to CASSLPPGGTGELFF.

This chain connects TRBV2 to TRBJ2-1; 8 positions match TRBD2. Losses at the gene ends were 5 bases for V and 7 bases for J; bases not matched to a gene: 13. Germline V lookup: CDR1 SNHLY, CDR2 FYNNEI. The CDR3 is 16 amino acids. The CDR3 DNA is TGTGCCAGCAGTTTACCTACGGGAGGGCCGAAGAATGAGCAGTTCTTC. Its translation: CASSLPTGGPKNEQFF.

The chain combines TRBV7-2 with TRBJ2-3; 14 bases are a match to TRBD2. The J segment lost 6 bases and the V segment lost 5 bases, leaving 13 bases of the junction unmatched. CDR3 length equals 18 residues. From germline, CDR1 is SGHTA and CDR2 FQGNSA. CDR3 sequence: CASSPGRLAGGPADTQYF. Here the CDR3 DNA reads TGTGCCAGCAGCCCAGGGAGACTAGCGGGAGGGCCTGCGGATACGCAGTATTTT.

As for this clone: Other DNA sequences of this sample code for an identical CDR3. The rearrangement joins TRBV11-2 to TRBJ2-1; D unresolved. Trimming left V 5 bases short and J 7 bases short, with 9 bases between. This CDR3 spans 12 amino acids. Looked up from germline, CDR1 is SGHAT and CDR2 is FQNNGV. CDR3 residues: CASSLSFNEQFF. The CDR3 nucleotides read TGTGCCAGCAGCCTTTCGTTTAATGAGCAGTTCTTC.

The CDR3, as DNA: TGTGCCAGCAGCTGGCGGGAGACCGGGGAGCTGTTTTTT. It translates to CASSWRETGELFF. The chain joins TRBV6-1 to TRBJ2-2, with TRBD2 matching 7 bases. V lost 6 bases and J lost 5; bases outside the gene matches: 3. The CDR3 covers 13 residues. Germline-derived CDR1 and CDR2 are MNHNS and SASEGT.

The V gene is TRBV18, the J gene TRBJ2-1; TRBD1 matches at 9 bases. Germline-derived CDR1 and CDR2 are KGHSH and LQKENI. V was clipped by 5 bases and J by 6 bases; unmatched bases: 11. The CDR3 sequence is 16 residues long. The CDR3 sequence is CASSASGTGLVNEQFF. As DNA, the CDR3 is TGTGCCAGCTCAGCGTCCGGGACAGGGCTCGTCAATGAGCAGTTCTTC.

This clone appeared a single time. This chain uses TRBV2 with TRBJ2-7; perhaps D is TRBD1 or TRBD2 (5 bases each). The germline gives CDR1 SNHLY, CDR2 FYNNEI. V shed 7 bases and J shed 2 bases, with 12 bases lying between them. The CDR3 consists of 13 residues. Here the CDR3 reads CASTGRETYEQYF. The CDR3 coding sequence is TGTGCCAGCACGGGACGCGAGACCTACGAGCAGTACTTC.

CDR3 in DNA: TGCGCCAGCGGAAACTTACTAGCGGGTGAGCAGTTCTTC. Amino acids: CASGNLLAGEQFF. The gene calls are TRBV10-2 and TRBJ2-1, with TRBD2 identical over 9 bases. Germline V gene sequence: CDR1 WSHSY, CDR2 SAAADI. There are 13 residues in the CDR3. With 8 bases clipped from V and 9 bases from J, the junction kept 8 bases outside the gene matches.

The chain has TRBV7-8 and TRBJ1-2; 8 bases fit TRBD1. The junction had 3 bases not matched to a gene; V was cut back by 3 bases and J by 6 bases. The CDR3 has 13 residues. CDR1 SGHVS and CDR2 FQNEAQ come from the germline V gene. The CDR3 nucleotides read TGTGCCAGCAGCTTCGGACAGGGCGATGGCTACACCTTC. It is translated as CASSFGQGDGYTF.

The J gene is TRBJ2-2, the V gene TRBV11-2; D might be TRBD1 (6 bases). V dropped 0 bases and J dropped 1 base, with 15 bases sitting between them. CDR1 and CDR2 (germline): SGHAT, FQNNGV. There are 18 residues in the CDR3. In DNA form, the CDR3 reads TGTGCCAGCAGCTTAGATCTCGGACAGATCGGGAACACCGGGGAGCTGTTTTTT. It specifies CASSLDLGQIGNTGELFF.

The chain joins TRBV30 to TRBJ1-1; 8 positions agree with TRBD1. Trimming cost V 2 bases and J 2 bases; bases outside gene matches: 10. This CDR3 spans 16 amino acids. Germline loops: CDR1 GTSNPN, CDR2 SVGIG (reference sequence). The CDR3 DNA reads TGTGCCTGGAGTTCCGGGACAGGACGTAGTAACACTGAAGCTTTCTTT. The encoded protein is CAWSSGTGRSNTEAFF.